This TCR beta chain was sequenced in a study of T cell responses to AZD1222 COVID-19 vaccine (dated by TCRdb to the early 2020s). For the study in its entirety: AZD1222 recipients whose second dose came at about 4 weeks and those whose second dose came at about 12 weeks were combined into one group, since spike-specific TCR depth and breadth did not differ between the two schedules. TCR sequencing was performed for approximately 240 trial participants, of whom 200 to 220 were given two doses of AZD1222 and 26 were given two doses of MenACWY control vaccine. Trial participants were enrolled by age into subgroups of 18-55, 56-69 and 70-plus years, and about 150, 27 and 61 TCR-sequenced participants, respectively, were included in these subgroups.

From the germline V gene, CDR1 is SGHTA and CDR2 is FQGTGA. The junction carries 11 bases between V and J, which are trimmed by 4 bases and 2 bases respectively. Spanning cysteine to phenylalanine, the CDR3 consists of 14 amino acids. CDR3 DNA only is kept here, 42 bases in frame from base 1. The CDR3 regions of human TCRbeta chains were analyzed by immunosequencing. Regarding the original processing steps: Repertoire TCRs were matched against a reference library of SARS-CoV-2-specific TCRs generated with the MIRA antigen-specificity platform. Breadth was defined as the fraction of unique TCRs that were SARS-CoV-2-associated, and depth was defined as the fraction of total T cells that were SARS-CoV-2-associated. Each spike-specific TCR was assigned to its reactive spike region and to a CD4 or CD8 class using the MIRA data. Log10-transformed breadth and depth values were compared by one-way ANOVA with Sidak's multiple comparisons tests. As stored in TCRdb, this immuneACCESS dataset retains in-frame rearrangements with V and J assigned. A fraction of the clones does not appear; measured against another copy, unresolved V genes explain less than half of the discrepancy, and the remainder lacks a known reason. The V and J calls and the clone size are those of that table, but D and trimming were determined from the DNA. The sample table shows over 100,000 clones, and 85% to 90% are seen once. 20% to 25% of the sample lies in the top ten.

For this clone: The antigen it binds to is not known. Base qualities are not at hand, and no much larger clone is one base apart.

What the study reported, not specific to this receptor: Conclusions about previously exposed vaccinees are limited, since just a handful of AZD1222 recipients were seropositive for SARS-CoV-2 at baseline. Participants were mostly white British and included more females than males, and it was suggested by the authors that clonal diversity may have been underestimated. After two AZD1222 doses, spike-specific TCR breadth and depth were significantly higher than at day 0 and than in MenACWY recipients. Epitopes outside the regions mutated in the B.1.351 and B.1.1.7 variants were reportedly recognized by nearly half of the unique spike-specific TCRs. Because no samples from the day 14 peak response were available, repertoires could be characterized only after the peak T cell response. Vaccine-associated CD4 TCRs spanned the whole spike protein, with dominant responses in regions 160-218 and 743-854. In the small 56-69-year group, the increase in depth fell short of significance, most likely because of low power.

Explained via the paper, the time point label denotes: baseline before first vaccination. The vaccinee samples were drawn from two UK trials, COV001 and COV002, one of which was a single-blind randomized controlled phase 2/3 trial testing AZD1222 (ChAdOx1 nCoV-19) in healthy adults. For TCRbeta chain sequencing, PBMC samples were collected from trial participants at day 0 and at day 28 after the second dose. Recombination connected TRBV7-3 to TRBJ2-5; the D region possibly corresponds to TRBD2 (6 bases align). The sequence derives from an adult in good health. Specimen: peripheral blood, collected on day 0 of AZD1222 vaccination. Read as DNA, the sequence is TGTGCCAGCAGCTGGGACTTCTCACAAGAGACCCAGTACTTC. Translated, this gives CASSWDFSQETQYF.